This T cell receptor (beta chain) was profiled in a study of OX40 agonist ivuxolimab in advanced cancers. The wider study: Patients with prior anti-PD-1, anti-PD-L1 or anti-CTLA-4 therapy were eligible; less than 50% had some.

The CDR3 has 15 residues. The germline CDR1 and CDR2 sequences are SGHTA and FQGNSA. Data came from immunoSEQ multiplex PCR; TCRdb stores just in-frame clones and leaves some out. The sample carries about 79,000 clones, approximately 80% recorded once. The material sequenced was CD4+ or CD8+ T cells sorted from blood, taken in a trial of the OX40 agonist ivuxolimab. The source is an adult with an advanced solid tumor such as melanoma, head and neck, liver or kidney cancer. V and J are TRBV7-2 and TRBJ2-5; no reliable D call. The closer fit of TRBJ2-7 to the DNA end suggests the J call may be wrong. The CDR3 bases are TGTGCCAGCAGCTTAGAGGGCCACGGCGCGTACGAGCAGTACTTC. This codes for CASSLEGHGAYEQYF.